The clone carrying this T cell receptor (beta chain) came up many times. Antigen: not known. The record originates from a study of T cells after posttransplantation cyclophosphamide. Points from the study as a whole: Donor-recipient repertoire similarity was low at 1-2 months, rising over year one. TRB overlap between skin or GI tissue T cells and blood was limited.

TCRdb's table, derived via immunoSEQ multiplex PCR, lists solely in-frame clones and lacks some. Sampling found fewer than 35,000 clones, none seen once. This CDR3 region has 18 residues. The germline gives CDR1 LNHDA, CDR2 SQIVND (reference sequence). V shed 5 bases and J 1 base; nucleotides not matched to a gene: 13. Peripheral blood was collected from the related graft donor on the marrow donation day. The sequence came from a woman aged 25 to 39 in good health and a related stem cell transplant donor. The chain uses TRBV19 and TRBJ2-3; 9 bases match TRBD2. Sequencing used PBMCs. The CDR3 DNA is TGTGCCAGTAGTCGGATATACACGGCTAGCGGGGGCACAGATACGCAGTATTTT. It specifies CASSRIYTASGGTDTQYF.